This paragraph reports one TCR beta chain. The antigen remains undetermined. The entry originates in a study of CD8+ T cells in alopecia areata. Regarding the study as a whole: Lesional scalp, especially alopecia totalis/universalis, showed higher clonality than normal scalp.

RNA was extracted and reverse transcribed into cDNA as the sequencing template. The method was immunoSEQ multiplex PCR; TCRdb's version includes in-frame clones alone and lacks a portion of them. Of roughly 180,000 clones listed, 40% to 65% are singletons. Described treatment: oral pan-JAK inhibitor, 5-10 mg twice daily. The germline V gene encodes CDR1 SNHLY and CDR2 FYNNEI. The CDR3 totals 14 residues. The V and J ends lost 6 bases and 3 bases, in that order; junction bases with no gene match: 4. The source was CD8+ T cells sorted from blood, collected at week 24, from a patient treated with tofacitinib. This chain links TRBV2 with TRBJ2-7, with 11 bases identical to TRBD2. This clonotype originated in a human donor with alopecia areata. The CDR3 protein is CASRLAGEHYEQYF. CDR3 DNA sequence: TGTGCCAGCAGACTAGCGGGGGAGCACTACGAGCAGTACTTC.